Detailed here is one T cell receptor (beta chain). What antigen it recognizes has not been identified. No clone much larger than this one lies a single base away; base qualities are absent. Donors were about 36 systemically healthy Caucasian individuals from Russia aged 6 to 90 years. Approximately 11 milliliters of peripheral blood were drawn from each donor into EDTA-treated Vacutainer tubes. Ficoll-Paque density-gradient centrifugation was used to isolate PBMCs, with at least 6.5 million per sample. Total RNA, at least 5 micrograms per sample, was extracted from PBMCs with Trizol reagent. Naive CD45RAhigh/CD27high T cell percentages were measured by flow cytometry on a PBMC aliquot from every donor. The CDR3 runs 15 amino acids, cysteine and phenylalanine included. The sequence is cut down to CDR3 DNA, 45 bases in frame from base 1. V is reduced by 3 bases and J by 1 base, leaving a spacing of 15 bases between them. CDR1 DFQATT and CDR2 SNEGSKA are derived from the germline V gene (reference sequence).

Libraries were prepared through 5' RACE. Sequencing took place on an Illumina HiSeq 2500. A second roughly 6 to 12 cycle PCR used a sample-barcoded 5' primer and a J-beta primer mix. A template-switch 5' adaptor carrying 12 random nucleotides introduced a unique molecular identifier onto each TCR beta cDNA molecule. Each sample yielded at least 2.5 million CDR3-containing paired-end reads. The Mint cDNA synthesis kit, primed by a TRBC-specific oligonucleotide, was used to synthesize first-strand cDNA from all RNA. Following uracil-DNA glycosylase treatment, a first 18-cycle PCR with universal primers M1SS and BC2_uni_R was performed on all cDNA. The study's processing was this. Normalization of each sample was performed by random selection of 1 million high-quality reads, each carrying a distinct molecular identifier. Reads sharing molecular identifiers were discarded rather than binned into consensus sequences. CDR3 identification, clonotype clustering and error correction used MiTCR with a Q25 quality threshold and the strictest error-elimination algorithm. A nonparametric unseen species model with Euler transformation was used to estimate lower-bound total TCR beta diversity. The raw public reads went through TCRdb reprocessing: fastp at Q25, MiXCR clone calling, in-frame beta chains kept. Every CDR3 protein is listed once, alongside the most common genes and DNA of its rows. These V and J calls derive from TCRdb rather than the authors' analysis. This sample lists about 780,000 distinct CDR3 sequences; roughly 24% were detected once. The ten largest clones represent about 3% of the sample.

These data come from a study of blood T cells in healthy people across ages (dated by TCRdb to between 2014 and 2016). In terms of the full investigation: In model experiments, roughly one uniquely barcoded TCR beta cDNA molecule per two T cells was captured by template switching. Age-related changes in TCR beta repertoire diversity were measured in the study by deep sequencing normalized with unique cDNA molecular identifiers. Four age groups were formed from the donors: young (average 16 years), middle-aged (approximately 40), aged (about 62) and long-lived (around 82). Using the same blood draw, the study looked at two additional independent replicas of 1 million unique cDNA reads for two donors, one aged 18 to 30 and the other aged 80 or older. Study-wide findings and limitations: There was a strong correlation between observed TCR beta diversity and the percentage of naive T cells measured by flow cytometry. Because profiling used bulk unsorted PBMCs, naive and antigen-experienced compartments could not be compared conclusively. As age increased, observed TCR beta diversity per million T cells dropped in a roughly linear way, and a significant reduction was already evident by age 40. Estimates of total diversity based on one million sequenced T cells were regarded as lower bounds and as underestimates. Because the CMV infection status of the donors was unknown, age-related changes in expanded clonotypes may potentially have been confounded. The long-lived group showed more naive CD4+ T cells, fewer expanded clones and increased TCR diversity than the aged group, suggesting age selection.

The data were also submitted as part of a second study, on T cells of mothers and their children. Looking at the second paper: Nine systemically healthy Caucasian individuals served as donors, namely three mothers together with their six children. cDNA synthesis consumed the entire amount of extracted RNA, loaded at 1.5 ug RNA in each 15 ul reaction. In the second PCR, sample barcodes and 2-4 random nucleotides were introduced via the M1S primer. Each mother yielded over 8.5 million TCR beta CDR3 reads and each child about 3 million reads. Thymic selection shapes the output of TCR recombination in a similar way in related and unrelated pairs, and inherited differences have a minor effect. Related mother-child pairs always showed normalized repertoire overlap that was slightly higher than in unrelated mother-child pairs, though the difference was never significant. No persistent microchimeric T cell clones were detected, at a sensitivity of approximately 90 clones per million clonotypes. The study used deep NGS to compare TCR beta repertoires of mothers and children, seeking features distinguishing related mother-child pairs from unrelated individuals. On average, the children were roughly 12 +/- 4 years old, while the mothers were about 37 +/- 4 years old. Libraries were sequenced on Illumina HiSeq 2000 with 100+100 nt paired-end reads after adapter ligation with NEBNext reagents. To prevent cross-contamination, the mother and child libraries were prepared one month apart and sequenced in separate runs. Each donor had between roughly 450,000 and 2,100,000 distinct TCR beta clonotypes identified. Naive TCR beta clonotypes were estimated from low-frequency clonotypes matched to each donor's FACS-determined naive share, without sorting.

The sequence joins TRBV20-1 to TRBJ2-5; D gene: possibly TRBD2, on 6 matching bases. This TCR derives from a boy aged 5-17 years in good health. The specimen sequenced was blood. The nucleotide sequence reads TGCAGTGCTAGTGGACCGGGACTGATCCAAGAGACCCAGTACTTC. It translates to CSASGPGLIQETQYF.